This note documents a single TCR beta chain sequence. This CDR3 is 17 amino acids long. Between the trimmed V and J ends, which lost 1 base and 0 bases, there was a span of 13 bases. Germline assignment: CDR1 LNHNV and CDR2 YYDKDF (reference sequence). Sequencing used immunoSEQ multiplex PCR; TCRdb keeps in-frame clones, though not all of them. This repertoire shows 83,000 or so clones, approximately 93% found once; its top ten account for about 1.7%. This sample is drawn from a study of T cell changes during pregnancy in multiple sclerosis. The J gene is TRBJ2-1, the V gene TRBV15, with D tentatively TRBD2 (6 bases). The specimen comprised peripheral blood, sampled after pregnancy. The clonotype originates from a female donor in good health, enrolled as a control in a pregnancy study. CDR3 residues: CATSRVRAGSSYNEQFF. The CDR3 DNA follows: TGTGCCACCAGCAGAGTACGAGCGGGTAGCTCCTACAATGAGCAGTTCTTC.